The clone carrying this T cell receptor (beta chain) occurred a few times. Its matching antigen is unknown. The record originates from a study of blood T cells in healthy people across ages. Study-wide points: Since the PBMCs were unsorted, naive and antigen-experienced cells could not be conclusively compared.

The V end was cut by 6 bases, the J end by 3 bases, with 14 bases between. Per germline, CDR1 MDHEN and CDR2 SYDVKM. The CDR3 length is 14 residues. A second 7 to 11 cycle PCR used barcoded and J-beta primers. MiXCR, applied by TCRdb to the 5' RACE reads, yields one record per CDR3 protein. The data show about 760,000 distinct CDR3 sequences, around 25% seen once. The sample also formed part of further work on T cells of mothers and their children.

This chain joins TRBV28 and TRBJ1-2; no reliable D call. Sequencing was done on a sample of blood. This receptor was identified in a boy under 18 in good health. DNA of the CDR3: TGTGCCAGCAGCTCCCCACTGTGGGACTATGGCTACACCTTC. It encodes CASSSPLWDYGYTF.